A selection of T cell receptor beta chains follows, all from one sample in a study of technical replicates of blood from a few donors. Using immunoSEQ multiplex PCR, the repertoire was profiled, and TCRdb retains in-frame clones only, with some absent. The table includes 56,000 or so clones, about 96% detected once. The sample was PBMCs. The receptors were sampled from a human donor in good health. Some clones in this sample may be carry-over from other donors' samples. Each CDR3 is given with its conserved first and last residue. Fields, in order: clone size, V gene, D gene, CDR3 length, J gene, CDR3 DNA, CDR3 protein. The D gene is left open where the match is weak. Clone sizes are given selectively: once, few, many, or a class where the clone is expanded.

-	TRBV5-5	-	13	TRBJ1-6	TGTGCCAGCAGCTTGGTTGCGGATTCACCCCTCCACTTT	CASSLVADSPLHF
-	TRBV7-9	TRBD1	15	TRBJ1-6	TGTGCCAGCAGCTTAGCGGGACAGACACCAACCCCCCTCCACTTT	CASSLAGQTPTPLHF
-	TRBV6-4	-	16	TRBJ1-2	TGTGCCAGCAGCGACCGGGACGCCCAGGGGAACTATGGCTACACCTTC	CASSDRDAQGNYGYTF
-	TRBV10-3	TRBD2	15	TRBJ2-1	TGTGCCATCAGTGACCGGACTAGCGGAGGCAATGAGCAGTTCTTC	CAISDRTSGGNEQFF
-	TRBV5-1	-	15	TRBJ1-1	TGCGCCAGCAGTCCGGGGGGTTTTCCCCTCACTGAAGCTTTCTTT	CASSPGGFPLTEAFF
-	TRBV9	TRBD1	16	TRBJ2-3	TGTGCCAGCAGCGCCCCGGGACAGGGCGATCGGGATACGCAGTATTTT	CASSAPGQGDRDTQYF
-	TRBV5-1	TRBD2	14	TRBJ2-7	TGCGCCAGCAGCCTTTCTAGCGGCTCCTACGAGCAGTACTTC	CASSLSSGSYEQYF
-	TRBV7-2	-	11	TRBJ2-1	TGTGCCAGCAGCTCCGGACAAGAGCAGTTCTTC	CASSSGQEQFF
-	TRBV10-3	TRBD1	13	TRBJ1-2	TGTGCCATCAGTGGGGACAGGGGCGGGGGCTACACCTTC	CAISGDRGGGYTF
-	TRBV19	-	15	TRBJ1-6	TGTGCCAGTAGTATAGGACAGTCCTATAATTCACCCCTCCACTTT	CASSIGQSYNSPLHF
-	TRBV7-9	TRBD2	15	TRBJ2-1	TGTGCCAGCAGTTATAGCGGGGGGGCCTACAATGAGCAGTTCTTC	CASSYSGGAYNEQFF
-	TRBV5-6	-	17	TRBJ2-6	TGTGCCAGCAGCTCGATGGTAAGGAGCTCTGGGGCCAACGTCCTGACTTTC	CASSSMVRSSGANVLTF
-	TRBV28	-	16	TRBJ1-3	TGTGCCAGCAGCCCCGGGAGGCGCTACTCTGGAAACACCATATATTTT	CASSPGRRYSGNTIYF
-	TRBV15	TRBD1	16	TRBJ2-4	TGTGCCACCAGCATAACGACAGGGCTAGCCAAAAACATTCAGTACTTC	CATSITTGLAKNIQYF
-	TRBV6-6	TRBD1	14	TRBJ1-6	TGTGCCAGCCGGTTTCGGGACAGGGTTTCACCCCTCCACTTT	CASRFRDRVSPLHF
-	TRBV11-3	-	16	TRBJ2-3	TGTGCCAGCAGCTTAGGCGGCACCTTGAGCACAGATACGCAGTATTTT	CASSLGGTLSTDTQYF
-	TRBV30	TRBD1	15	TRBJ1-1	TGTGCCTGGGCTACTGAGGGGGCGCGGAGGACTGAAGCTTTCTTT	CAWATEGARRTEAFF
once	TRBV5-1	TRBD1	13	TRBJ1-2	TGCGCCAGCAGCTTCTCCGCAGGGGGAGGCTACACCTTC	CASSFSAGGGYTF
-	TRBV6-5	-	13	TRBJ1-3	TGTGCCAGCAACCAAGGGGTGGGAAACACCATATATTTT	CASNQGVGNTIYF
-	TRBV30	-	14	TRBJ2-1	TGTGCCTGGAGTGTACGGGAGATAGTCGGTGAGCAGTTCTTC	CAWSVREIVGEQFF
-	TRBV5-5	TRBD1	14	TRBJ2-7	TGTGCCAGCAGCTTGACAGGGGTTGCCTACGAGCAGTACTTC	CASSLTGVAYEQYF
-	TRBV19	-	14	TRBJ2-7	TGTGCCAGTAGCCCTCTAGGCAGGGTCTACGAGCAGTACTTC	CASSPLGRVYEQYF
-	TRBV5-4	-	13	TRBJ1-2	TGTGCCAGCAGCTTACCGGGTGTAAGTGGCTACACCTTC	CASSLPGVSGYTF
-	TRBV5-4	TRBD1	15	TRBJ1-2	TGTGCCAGCAGTCGAGGGGACAGGGGCCAGGATGGCTACACCTTC	CASSRGDRGQDGYTF
-	TRBV9	-	18	TRBJ2-2	TGTGCCAGCAGCGCAGAACCTCCTGGACTTAGGAACACCGGGGAGCTGTTTTTT	CASSAEPPGLRNTGELFF
-	TRBV5-1	-	16	TRBJ2-1	TGCGCCAGCAGCGGGTATGTCCAGGGATTAAATAATGAGCAGTTCTTC	CASSGYVQGLNNEQFF
-	TRBV5-4	-	15	TRBJ2-1	TGTGCCAGCAGCCCCGGGTTCTCAAACTACAATGAGCAGTTCTTC	CASSPGFSNYNEQFF
-	TRBV5-5	-	15	TRBJ1-1	TGTGCCAGCAGCTTGGGGCTGGGGGCGGGTACTGAAGCTTTCTTT	CASSLGLGAGTEAFF
-	TRBV10-3	-	13	TRBJ1-1	TGTGCCATCAGTAACCAGGGGAGCACTGAAGCTTTCTTT	CAISNQGSTEAFF
-	TRBV5-1	-	14	TRBJ2-5	TGCGCCAGCAGCTTACGGACTGCCCAAGAGACCCAGTACTTC	CASSLRTAQETQYF
-	TRBV7-2	TRBD2	13	TRBJ2-3	TGTGCTACTGGGCTAGCGGGAGGAAATACGCAGTATTTT	CATGLAGGNTQYF
-	TRBV7-8	TRBD1	15	TRBJ1-6	TGTGCCAGCAGCTTAGGGGACAGGGGTTATTCACCCCTCCACTTT	CASSLGDRGYSPLHF
-	TRBV4-1	TRBD1	15	TRBJ1-2	TGCGCCAGCAGCCAAGGGACAGGGCGTAACTATGGCTACACCTTC	CASSQGTGRNYGYTF
-	TRBV13	-	14	TRBJ1-6	TGTGCCAGCAGCTTACCTGCCACAGCCGCACCCCTCCACTTT	CASSLPATAAPLHF
-	TRBV4-1	-	12	TRBJ1-1	TGCGCCAGCAGCCAGAAGGGGGCTGAAGCTTTCTTT	CASSQKGAEAFF